This T cell receptor beta chain is from a study of blood T cell repertoires in COVID-19. Overall study context: Specimens from acute and convalescent COVID-19 originated in the United States, Italy and Spain. In each case, the material was cDNA or gDNA derived from T cells, B-cell-depleted T cells, or PBMCs.

As originally analysed: The assay estimated nucleated cells by amplifying reference gene primers. The table came from immunoSEQ multiplex PCR; TCRdb's copy has only in-frame clones and leaves some out. V and J calls plus clone size are reproduced from that table; the DNA served to infer D and trimming. The repertoire holds 200,000 to 250,000 clones, with 85% as singletons. Germline CDR1 SNHLY, CDR2 FYNNEI. V lost 2 bases and J lost 5, with 31 bases in between. The CDR3 extends over 21 amino acids. This TCR was sampled from a man aged 35 to 55 with acute or convalescent COVID-19. Sequencing was performed on peripheral blood. The rearrangement joins TRBV2 to TRBJ1-5; D is perhaps TRBD1 (5 bases). The CDR3 is CASSEIRAVPSERYTDQPQHF. DNA of the CDR3: TGTGCCAGCAGTGAAATCAGGGCCGTGCCCTCTGAACGCTATACAGATCAGCCCCAGCATTTT.